The clone carrying this T cell receptor beta chain was detected many times. As yet, its antigen is unknown. Amplified TCR beta CDR3 regions were obtained using RNA transcripts as template. A first-round RT-PCR used HTBI primers, followed by a second-round multiplex PCR. From the multiplex PCR reads, TCRdb called clonotypes with MiXCR, one entry per CDR3 protein. This table holds approximately 700,000 distinct CDR3 sequences, roughly 40% found once. This sample is drawn from a study of Graves' ophthalmopathy and Graves' hyperthyroidism. The study's findings and limits: Most thyroid clonotypes with frequency above 0.001 were detected in blood too. With a specificity of 72.22% and a sensitivity of about 71%, the model predicted ophthalmopathy progression.

This CDR3 has 15 residues. Germline lookup yields CDR1 SEHNR and CDR2 FQNEAQ (reference sequence). Trimming took 4 bases from V and 5 from J, leaving 18 bases between them. Isolation of PBMCs was performed using 9 to 10 ml of fresh peripheral blood. The receptor was isolated from an adult man with Graves' ophthalmopathy. The chain couples TRBV7-9 to TRBJ2-7; D gene unclear. Material for sequencing was peripheral blood. This CDR3 is CASSSHGRGFDEQYF. DNA for the CDR3: TGTGCCAGCAGCTCTCATGGCAGAGGATTCGACGAGCAGTACTTC.